This record covers a single T cell receptor beta chain. The source of the sample is a study of CD8 T cells in Susac syndrome. From blood CD8+ and CD4+ T cells, the TCR beta chain was sequenced. Healthy donors, matched for age and sex, constituted the control group. TEMRA cells were FACS-enriched, with CD8+ and CD4+ T cells isolated negatively. V gave up 2 bases and J gave up 5 bases; unmatched junction bases: 6. The CDR3 runs to 16 residues. CDR1 is LGHNA, CDR2 YSLEER, per germline. Reverse transcription used 0.5 to 1 ug RNA and random hexamers. Across 54 Vbeta and 13 Jbeta, immunoSEQ multiplex PCR amplified TCR beta CDR3. TCRdb re-derived calls from the immunoSEQ multiplex PCR reads in MiXCR, one entry per CDR3 protein. The table shows about 47,000 distinct CDR3 sequences, with about 91% occurring only once.

The chain joins TRBV4-3 to TRBJ2-5, with 12 bases lining up with TRBD2. The receptor comes from a human donor in good health. The sequenced sample was CD8+ T cells from PBMCs. DNA for the CDR3: TGCGCCAGCAGCCAACTAGCGGGAGGGTTGGGGGAGACCCAGTACTTC. Encoded protein: CASSQLAGGLGETQYF.